The clone carrying this T cell receptor (beta chain) was picked up one time. Its antigen is still unknown. This entry comes from a study of cytomegalovirus exposure and HLA in healthy donors. Study-wide points: There were 150 to 200 TCR beta chains listed as cytomegalovirus-associated.

Germline CDR1 is MNHNS and CDR2 is SASEGT. This CDR3 contains 15 residues. Trimming left V 1 base short and J 0 bases short, with 7 bases between. Researchers ran the PCR with 60 Vbeta and 13 Jbeta primers. Method: immunoSEQ multiplex PCR; TCRdb's copy keeps in-frame clones and lacks some. In the table there are about 120,000 clones, 60% to 80% of which are singletons. This sequence was found in a male donor in good health and CMV-seronegative. Sequenced: PBMCs. This sequence joins TRBV6-1 and TRBJ2-1; no clear D gene. The CDR3 is CASSEEAGSYNEQFF. Written as DNA, the CDR3 is TGTGCCAGCAGTGAAGAGGCAGGCTCCTACAATGAGCAGTTCTTC.